The 4 T cell receptor beta chains presented below share a single source sample, sequenced in a study of blood T cells in healthy people across ages. PCR was performed a second time for 7 to 11 cycles using a sample-barcoded 5' primer and a J-beta primer mix. TCRdb itself ran the 5' RACE reads through MiXCR, one entry per CDR3 protein. The sample lists about 630,000 distinct CDR3 sequences; roughly 20% were seen once. Specimen: blood. These TCRs come from an older man in good health.

This chain joins TRBV30 and TRBJ2-7; tentatively, D is TRBD1 or TRBD2 (5 bases each). The V gene's germline CDR1 is GTSNPN and CDR2 SVGIG (reference sequence). This CDR3 has 12 amino acids. The V gene lost 4 bases and the J gene lost 0 bases, with 7 bases spanning the gap. The CDR3 DNA follows: TGTGCCTGGAAGGGGAGCTCCTACGAGCAGTACTTC. It specifies CAWKGSSYEQYF.

V usage is TRBV28 and J usage is TRBJ1-1; D is unresolved. With 4 bases removed from V and 6 bases from J, the gap between germline ends came to 9 bases. CDR1 and CDR2 from the germline V gene are MDHEN and SYDVKM. The CDR3 runs to 12 residues. CDR3: CASSSGVPEAFF. The CDR3 nucleotides read TGTGCCAGCAGTTCCGGGGTCCCTGAAGCTTTCTTT.

J is TRBJ1-3 and V is TRBV29-1, with D hard to call. Trimming removed 7 bases from V and 0 bases from J, with 7 bases in between. There are 12 residues in the CDR3. Germline V gives CDR1 SQVTM, CDR2 ANQGSEA. CDR3 sequence: CSGRSSGNTIYF. CDR3 DNA sequence: TGCAGCGGTAGGTCCTCTGGAAACACCATATATTTT.

V usage is TRBV10-1 and J usage is TRBJ2-1, with 11 positions matching TRBD2. The germline CDR1 and CDR2 sequences are WNHNN and SYGVQD (reference sequence). V dropped 5 bases and J dropped 9; count of bases not matched to a gene: 3. This CDR3 comprises 13 residues. Written as DNA, the CDR3 is TGCGCCAGCAGTCTAGCGGGAGGTACTGAGCAGTTCTTC. Its protein is CASSLAGGTEQFF.